This T cell receptor (beta chain) was sequenced for a study of blood T cell repertoires in COVID-19. Study-wide context: Researchers got acute and convalescent COVID-19 samples from the United States, Italy and Spain. From T cells, B-cell-depleted T cells, or PBMCs came the material, which was cDNA or gDNA.

Produced via immunoSEQ multiplex PCR; TCRdb's table is partial and in-frame only. Here the sample spans 350,000 or so clones, roughly 87% being singletons. CDR1 and CDR2 from the germline V gene are SGHTA and FQGNSA. CDR3 length: 15 amino acids. With V trimmed by 4 bases and J by 4 bases, 4 bases remained unmatched. This TCR was sampled from a woman in her fifties or sixties with COVID-19, enrolled during active disease. This rearrangement joins TRBV7-2 to TRBJ1-5; 10 bases are a match to TRBD1. Sequencing used peripheral blood. The CDR3 coding sequence is TGTGCCAGCAGCTCGGACAGGGGGGGGAATCAGCCCCAGCATTTT. Amino acid sequence: CASSSDRGGNQPQHF.